The 2 T cell receptor beta chains in this list originate from one sample, sequenced in a study of blood T cell repertoires in COVID-19. Profiling relied on immunoSEQ multiplex PCR, and the TCRdb table lists in-frame clones only, not all of them. The top ten clones hold about 9.9% of a sample with fewer than 110,000 clones, approximately 87% of them seen once. The specimen was peripheral blood. These receptors were obtained from a woman under 40 with acute or convalescent COVID-19.

V is TRBV9 and J is TRBJ1-4; the match to TRBD1 covers 9 bases. The CDR3 runs to 14 residues. The germline V gene encodes CDR1 SGDLS and CDR2 YYNGEE. The ends lost 2 bases at V and 7 bases at J; junction bases unmatched: 3. CDR3 in amino acids: CASSVGQGGEKLFF. The CDR3 DNA follows: TGTGCCAGCAGCGTGGGACAGGGAGGTGAAAAACTGTTTTTT.

The rearrangement uses TRBV7-9 and TRBJ1-2, with TRBD1 matching over 9 bases. The CDR3 is 16 residues long. CDR1 and CDR2 (germline): SEHNR, FQNEAQ (reference sequence). Trimming cost V 5 bases and J 7 bases; bases outside gene matches: 14. CDR3 protein: CASSPPAGTGLVGYTF. The CDR3 nucleotides are TGTGCCAGCAGCCCCCCCGCCGGGACAGGGCTGGTTGGCTACACCTTC.